Listed below are T cell receptor beta chains from one sample, sequenced in a study of immune heterogeneity within non-small cell lung tumors. TCRdb reprocessed the multiplex PCR reads via MiXCR and lists one record per CDR3 protein. The sample yields some 4,700 distinct CDR3 sequences, approximately 22% seen once. The sample consisted of lung tumor tissue. These receptors were collected from a man in his 60s with non-small cell lung cancer. Each CDR3 is given without its conserved first and last residue.

j_call: TRBJ1-5; v_call: TRBV4-1; cdr3_aa: ASSQTLGALGQPQH
j_call: TRBJ2-2; v_call: TRBV11-3; cdr3_aa: ASSIRGIGMGGELF
j_call: TRBJ2-3; v_call: TRBV7-2; cdr3_aa: ASGGSGSVGDTQY
j_call: TRBJ2-1; v_call: TRBV12-3/TRBV12-4; cdr3_aa: ASRKTSGRGYNEQF
j_call: TRBJ2-3; v_call: TRBV25-1; cdr3_aa: ASSELGRSVQY
j_call: TRBJ2-1; v_call: TRBV2; cdr3_aa: ASSEGIRNEQF
j_call: TRBJ2-3; v_call: TRBV30; cdr3_aa: AWSKGTLREKADTQY
j_call: TRBJ1-1; v_call: TRBV30; cdr3_aa: AWSGDVGTEAF
j_call: TRBJ1-2; v_call: TRBV28; cdr3_aa: ASSFAGQGPTYGYT
j_call: TRBJ2-2; v_call: TRBV12-3/TRBV12-4; cdr3_aa: ASSLLAENTGELF
j_call: TRBJ2-2; v_call: TRBV20-1; cdr3_aa: SARGGSGTGELF
j_call: TRBJ2-1; v_call: TRBV28; cdr3_aa: ASSFIRPGQGDNEQF
j_call: TRBJ2-7; v_call: TRBV4-1; cdr3_aa: ASSEGQGTYEQY
j_call: TRBJ2-6; v_call: TRBV7-9; cdr3_aa: ASSLMWFGANVLT
j_call: TRBJ2-1; v_call: TRBV20-1; cdr3_aa: SAKGTSGSSYNEQF
j_call: TRBJ1-2; v_call: TRBV5-6; cdr3_aa: ASSPTENYGYT
j_call: TRBJ2-1; v_call: TRBV12-3/TRBV12-4; cdr3_aa: ASSLRRYNNEQF
j_call: TRBJ2-1; v_call: TRBV7-3; cdr3_aa: ASSLPLGSYNEQF
j_call: TRBJ2-5; v_call: TRBV30; cdr3_aa: AWGARRETQY
j_call: TRBJ1-5; v_call: TRBV20-1; cdr3_aa: SARDLLGGGNQPQH
j_call: TRBJ2-3; v_call: TRBV2; cdr3_aa: ASRMGGRTDTQY
j_call: TRBJ1-2; v_call: TRBV11-2; cdr3_aa: ASSLVTGVDGYT
j_call: TRBJ2-7; v_call: TRBV24-1; cdr3_aa: AAGTGSYEQY
j_call: TRBJ2-4; v_call: TRBV20-1; cdr3_aa: SARAGAKGNIQY
j_call: TRBJ1-3; v_call: TRBV6-1; cdr3_aa: ASSAGQLSGNTIY
j_call: TRBJ2-1; v_call: TRBV28; cdr3_aa: ASNPLGERLYNEQF
j_call: TRBJ1-1; v_call: TRBV3-1; cdr3_aa: ASSQEWAGRNTEAF
j_call: TRBJ2-1; v_call: TRBV7-3; cdr3_aa: ASSLTAAGLNNEPF
j_call: TRBJ1-6; v_call: TRBV13; cdr3_aa: ASSLWTAGGSPLH
j_call: TRBJ2-7; v_call: TRBV7-8; cdr3_aa: ASSSGQGDLEQY
j_call: TRBJ2-3; v_call: TRBV12-3/TRBV12-4; cdr3_aa: ASSPPAGVGDTQY
j_call: TRBJ2-7; v_call: TRBV20-1; cdr3_aa: SASNPSGTYEQY
j_call: TRBJ1-1; v_call: TRBV9; cdr3_aa: ASSVVPYFEAF
j_call: TRBJ1-1; v_call: TRBV6-1; cdr3_aa: ASSESARPEAF
j_call: TRBJ1-5; v_call: TRBV18; cdr3_aa: ASRANKRDNQPQH
j_call: TRBJ1-3; v_call: TRBV5-4; cdr3_aa: ASSLGGGPGNTIY
j_call: TRBJ1-1; v_call: TRBV12-3/TRBV12-4; cdr3_aa: ASSRRVGLNTEAF
j_call: TRBJ1-5; v_call: TRBV12-3/TRBV12-4; cdr3_aa: ASSLGDQPQH
j_call: TRBJ2-6; v_call: TRBV27; cdr3_aa: ASSLLPRSGANVLT
j_call: TRBJ2-3; v_call: TRBV19; cdr3_aa: ASSPSGDTQY
j_call: TRBJ2-1; v_call: TRBV20-1; cdr3_aa: SDTYYDYSYNEQF
j_call: TRBJ2-3; v_call: TRBV2; cdr3_aa: ASRPGLGGADTQY
j_call: TRBJ2-2; v_call: TRBV20-1; cdr3_aa: SAGLAGGTGELF
j_call: TRBJ2-1; v_call: TRBV6-5; cdr3_aa: ASSYKPSSYNEQF
j_call: TRBJ2-5; v_call: TRBV11-2; cdr3_aa: ASSFRGRRAETQY
j_call: TRBJ1-6; v_call: TRBV6-2/TRBV6-3; cdr3_aa: ASKLDREDSPLH